Here is one T cell receptor beta chain with its context. Primed by a sample-barcoded 5' primer and a J-beta primer mix, a second PCR proceeded for about 6 to 12 cycles. MiXCR was run by TCRdb on the 5' RACE reads, yielding one entry per CDR3 protein. The sample holds around 650,000 distinct CDR3 sequences, 32% seen once. The sample is drawn from a study of blood T cells in healthy people across ages. This CDR3 contains 15 residues. The V gene lost 3 bases and the J gene lost 8 bases, with 16 bases spanning the gap. Germline V gene lookup returns CDR1 MNHEY and CDR2 SMNVEV (reference sequence). This receptor was taken from a woman of 80 years or more in good health. This rearrangement joins TRBV27 to TRBJ1-4, with no clear D. The source material was blood. CDR3 DNA sequence: TGTGCCAGCAGTTTTCAGGCGGGGATTGGGGAAAAACTGTTTTTT. This codes for CASSFQAGIGEKLFF.